These 15 T cell receptor beta chains were sequenced from one sample in a study of cytomegalovirus exposure and HLA in healthy donors. With 60 Vbeta and 13 Jbeta primers, the PCR was carried out. Sequencing was performed with immunoSEQ multiplex PCR; in TCRdb, only in-frame clones are kept and a portion is missing. The sample comprises some 93,000 clones, just under 80% of which are singletons, and about 3% rests with the top ten. The sequenced material came from PBMCs. Source of these receptors: a woman aged 40 to 50 in good health and CMV-seronegative.

The chain carries TRBV7-8 and TRBJ2-7; 9 bases agree with TRBD2. The ends lost 4 bases at V and 8 bases at J; junction bases unmatched: 6. The germline CDR1 and CDR2 sequences are SGHVS and FQNEAQ. The CDR3 runs to 13 residues. Here the CDR3 DNA reads TGTGCCAGCAGCTCTCGCGGGGGGGGGAAGCAGTACTTC. Protein: CASSSRGGGKQYF.

The CDR3, as DNA: TGTGCCAGCAGCTTAGAGGCAGGGATTAACACTGAAGCTTTCTTT. Its translation: CASSLEAGINTEAFF. J is TRBJ1-1 and V is TRBV7-6; a weak D match, TRBD1 (5 bases). This CDR3 contains 15 residues. The V end lost 1 base, the J end lost 2 bases, and 11 bases lay between the germline ends. Germline V CDR1 and CDR2: SGHVS, FNYEAQ.

The V gene is TRBV28, the J gene TRBJ1-3; 7 bases map to TRBD1. The CDR3 has 14 amino acids. Germline V gene lookup returns CDR1 MDHEN and CDR2 SYDVKM. The junction had 6 bases not matched to a gene; V was cut back by 5 bases and J by 5 bases. CDR3 coding DNA: TGTGCCAGCAGTCCAGGGGGGAACCGAAACACCATATATTTT. It codes for CASSPGGNRNTIYF.

V usage is TRBV4-2 and J usage is TRBJ1-5; D is perhaps TRBD1 (5 bases). The length of the CDR3 is 15 residues. Deletions cut 0 bases from V and 7 bases from J, with 13 bases between. Germline V lookup: CDR1 LGHNA, CDR2 YNFKEQ. The CDR3 loop reads CASSQEGEGRQPQHF. The CDR3 bases are TGTGCCAGCAGCCAAGAGGGGGAGGGACGGCAGCCCCAGCATTTT.

This chain joins TRBV5-1 and TRBJ1-1; D is unresolved. Trimming cost V 1 base and J 1 base, with 5 bases left between them. This CDR3 contains 13 residues. Looked up from germline, CDR1 is SGHRS and CDR2 is YFSETQ. The CDR3 nucleotides are TGCGCCAGCAGCTTGACTTCGAACACTGAAGCTTTCTTT. It encodes CASSLTSNTEAFF.

This CDR3 is CASSFTGDLGSGELFF. CDR3 nucleotides: TGCGCCAGCAGCTTCACAGGGGATTTAGGGTCCGGGGAGCTGTTTTTT. The rearrangement links TRBV4-1 to TRBJ2-2; 7 nucleotides agree with TRBD1. The CDR3 is 16 residues long. V was clipped by 5 bases and J by 6 bases; unmatched bases: 12. Germline V gene lookup returns CDR1 MGHRA and CDR2 YSYEKL.

This chain uses TRBV7-8 with TRBJ1-5; D remains unclear. The CDR3 runs 14 residues. V was cut by 1 base and J by 5 bases, with 9 bases left in between. Germline CDR1 reads SGHVS; CDR2 reads FQNEAQ. CDR3 protein: CASSLGGIDQPQHF. CDR3 coding DNA: TGTGCCAGCAGCTTAGGAGGGATCGATCAGCCCCAGCATTTT. The complete variable domain, with remaining parts taken from reference TRBV7-8 and TRBJ1-5, reads GAGVSQSPRYKVAKRGQDVALRCDPISGHVSLFWYQQALGQGPEFLTYFQNEAQLDKSGLPSDRFFAERPEGSVSTLKIQRTQQEDSAVYLCASSLGGIDQPQHFGDGTRLSIL.

The chain recombines TRBV28 with TRBJ2-7, with 11 positions matching TRBD1. CDR1 is MDHEN, CDR2 SYDVKM, per germline. Trimming took 6 bases from V and 1 from J; bases not matched to a gene: 5. This CDR3 region has 15 residues. The CDR3 DNA follows: TGTGCCAGCAGATTGGGACAGGGGGGTTCCTACGAGCAGTACTTC. Amino acid sequence: CASRLGQGGSYEQYF.

The rearrangement uses TRBV19 and TRBJ2-7; 10 bases map to TRBD2. CDR3 length: 16 residues. Unmatched junction bases numbered 11, after V lost 6 bases and J lost 3 bases. Germline-derived CDR1 and CDR2 are LNHDA and SQIVND (reference sequence). Here the CDR3 reads CASSSIILAGFYEQYF. The DNA for the CDR3 is TGTGCCAGTAGCTCCATAATACTAGCGGGATTCTACGAGCAGTACTTC.

The chain combines TRBV6-5 with TRBJ2-7; 9 bases map to TRBD2. Trimming removed 7 bases from V and 2 bases from J; junction bases left unmatched: 9. The CDR3 length is 15 residues. CDR1 and CDR2 (germline): MNHEY, SVGAGI. The CDR3 DNA follows: TGTGCCAGCACCCACGGGCTAGCGGGACCCTACGAGCAGTACTTC. It specifies CASTHGLAGPYEQYF.

The chain joins TRBV6-5 to TRBJ2-1, with D unresolved. Germline V gives CDR1 MNHEY, CDR2 SVGAGI. The CDR3 sequence is 13 residues long. Trimming removed 3 bases from V and 5 bases from J, with 8 bases in between. The CDR3 loop reads CASSYGPHNEQFF. The CDR3 DNA is TGTGCCAGCAGTTATGGGCCCCACAATGAGCAGTTCTTC.

The genes are TRBV28 and TRBJ2-5; 9 bases fit TRBD2. V dropped 6 bases and J dropped 1; count of bases not matched to a gene: 6. Germline V gene sequence: CDR1 MDHEN, CDR2 SYDVKM. The CDR3 has 15 amino acids. CDR3 DNA: TGTGCCAGCAGCTCTAGCGGGACCCGCCAAGAGACCCAGTACTTC. Its protein product is CASSSSGTRQETQYF.

The chain links TRBV28 to TRBJ1-2, with D possibly being TRBD1 (5 bases). Per germline, CDR1 MDHEN and CDR2 SYDVKM. The V gene lost 3 bases and the J gene lost 3 bases, with 14 bases spanning the gap. The CDR3 loop spans 15 amino acids. The CDR3 nucleotides are TGTGCCAGCAGTTTGGTCAAGGGGTCTGACTATGGCTACACCTTC. Its protein is CASSLVKGSDYGYTF.

This clone was found a few times. The rearrangement uses TRBV5-1 and TRBJ2-7, with 7 bases lining up with TRBD1. The CDR3 runs 12 residues. Per the germline V gene, CDR1 is SGHRS and CDR2 is YFSETQ. Germline trimming cut 4 bases from V and 5 bases from J; bases unmatched to any gene: 3. The CDR3 sequence: CASSQTGHEQYF. The DNA of the CDR3 is TGCGCCAGCAGCCAGACAGGGCACGAGCAGTACTTC.

This clone appeared a single time. V gene TRBV28 combines with J gene TRBJ2-7, with 8 bases aligning to TRBD2. The ends lost 4 bases at V and 4 bases at J; junction bases unmatched: 9. The CDR3 spans 15 residues. Germline-derived CDR1 and CDR2 are MDHEN and SYDVKM. This chain's CDR3 is CASSYGRDLRYEQYF. CDR3 coding DNA: TGTGCCAGCAGTTACGGGAGGGACCTAAGATACGAGCAGTACTTC.